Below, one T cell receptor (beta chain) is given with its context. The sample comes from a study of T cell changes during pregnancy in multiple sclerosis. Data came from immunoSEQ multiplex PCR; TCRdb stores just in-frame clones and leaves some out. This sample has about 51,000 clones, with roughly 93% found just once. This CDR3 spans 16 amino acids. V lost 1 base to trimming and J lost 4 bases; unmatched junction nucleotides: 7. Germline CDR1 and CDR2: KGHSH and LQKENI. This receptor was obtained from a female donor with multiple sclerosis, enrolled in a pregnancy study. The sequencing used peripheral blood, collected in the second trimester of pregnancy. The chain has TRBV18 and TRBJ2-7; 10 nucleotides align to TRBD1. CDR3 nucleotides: TGTGCCAGCTCACCACTACCGGGACAGGGGTTATACGAGCAGTACTTC. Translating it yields CASSPLPGQGLYEQYF.